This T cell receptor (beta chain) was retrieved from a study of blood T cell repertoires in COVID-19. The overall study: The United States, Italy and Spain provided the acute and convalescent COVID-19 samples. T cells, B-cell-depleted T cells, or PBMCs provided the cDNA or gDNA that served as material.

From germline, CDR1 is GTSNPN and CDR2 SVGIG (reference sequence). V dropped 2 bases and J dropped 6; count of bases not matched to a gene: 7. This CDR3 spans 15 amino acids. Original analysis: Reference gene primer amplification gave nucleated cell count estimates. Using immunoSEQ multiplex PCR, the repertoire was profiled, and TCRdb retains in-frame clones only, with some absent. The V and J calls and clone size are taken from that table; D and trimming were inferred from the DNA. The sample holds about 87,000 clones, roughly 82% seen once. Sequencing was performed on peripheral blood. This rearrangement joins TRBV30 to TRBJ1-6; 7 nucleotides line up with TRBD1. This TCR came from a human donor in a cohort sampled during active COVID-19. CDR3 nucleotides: TGTGCCTGGAGTCCGGGGACAGCCGCTAATTCACCCCTCCACTTT. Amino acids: CAWSPGTAANSPLHF.